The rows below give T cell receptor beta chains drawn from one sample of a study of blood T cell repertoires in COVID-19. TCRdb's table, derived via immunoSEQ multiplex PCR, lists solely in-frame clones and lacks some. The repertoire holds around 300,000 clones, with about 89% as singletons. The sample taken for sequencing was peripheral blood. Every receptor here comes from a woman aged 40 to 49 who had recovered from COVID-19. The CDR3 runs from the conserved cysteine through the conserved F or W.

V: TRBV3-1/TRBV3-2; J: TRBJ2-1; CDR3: CASSPPRGQGVHEQFF
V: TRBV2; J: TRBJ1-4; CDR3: CASRVTGFRKEEEKLFF
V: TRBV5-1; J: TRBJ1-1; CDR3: CASSSRGTSRNTEAFF
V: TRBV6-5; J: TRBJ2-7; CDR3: CASRATTSGYYEQYF
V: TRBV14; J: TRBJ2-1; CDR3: CASSQGLASGDGPYNEQFF
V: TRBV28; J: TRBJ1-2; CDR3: CASTSGTTGVYGYTF
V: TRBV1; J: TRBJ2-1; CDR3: CTSSQDLARCYNEQFF
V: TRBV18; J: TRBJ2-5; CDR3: CASSPRPVSGETQYF
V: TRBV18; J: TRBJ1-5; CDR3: CASSPPPGQAGNQPQHF
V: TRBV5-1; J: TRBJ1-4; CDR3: CASSLDRGGEKLFF
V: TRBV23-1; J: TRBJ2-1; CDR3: CASSQGGAEGVCGEQFF
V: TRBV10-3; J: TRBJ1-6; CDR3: CATRRGADNSPLHF
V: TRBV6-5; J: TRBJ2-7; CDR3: CASSRGETYEQYF
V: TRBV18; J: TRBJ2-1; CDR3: CASSRGEELYNEQFF
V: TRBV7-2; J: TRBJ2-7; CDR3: CASSLVASGGSYEQYF
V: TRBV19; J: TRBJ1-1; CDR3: CASRFAQGNTEAFF
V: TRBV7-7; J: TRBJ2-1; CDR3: CASSLMGTGRLNEQFF
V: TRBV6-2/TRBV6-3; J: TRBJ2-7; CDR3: CASSYPTGIPTYEQYF
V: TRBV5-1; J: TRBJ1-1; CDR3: CASSLERGNTEAFF
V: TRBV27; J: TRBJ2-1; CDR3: CASKPGGSYNEQFF
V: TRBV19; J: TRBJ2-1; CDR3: CASSMDVGAGGRNEQFF
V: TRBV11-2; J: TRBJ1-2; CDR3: CASSQAGQFAYGYTF
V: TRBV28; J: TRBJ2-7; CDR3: CASSRQTGTGLYEQYF
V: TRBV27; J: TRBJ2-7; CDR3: CASSFQREWVNEQYF
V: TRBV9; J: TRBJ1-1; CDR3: CASSAIAVRQGTEAFF
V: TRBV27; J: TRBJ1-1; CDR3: CASSLTGDTEAFF
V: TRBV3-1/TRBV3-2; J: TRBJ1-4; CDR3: CASSQAGQGEYEKLFF
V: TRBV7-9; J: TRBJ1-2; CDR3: CASSLSRGAPINYGYTF
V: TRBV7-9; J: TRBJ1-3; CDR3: CASSLAFGLSSSGNTIYF
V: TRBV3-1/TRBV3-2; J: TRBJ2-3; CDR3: CASSQVGGSSTDTQYF
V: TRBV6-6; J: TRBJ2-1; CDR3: CASKERAYNEQFF
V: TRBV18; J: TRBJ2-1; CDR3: CASSPPAGGDNEQFF